Sequencing of this TCR beta chain was carried out in a study of OX40 agonist ivuxolimab in advanced cancers. CDR1 and CDR2 (germline): SGHNT, YENEEA. The V end lost 2 bases, the J end lost 3 bases, and 8 bases lay between the germline ends. The CDR3 contains 14 residues. TCRdb keeps only in-frame clones here, not all; method: immunoSEQ multiplex PCR. Of about 61,000 clones listed, roughly 90% are singletons. This clone was recorded a few times. Antigen specificity is unknown. Points from the study as a whole: Part of the nonresponder group also had normalized T-cell clonal expansion that was low. Fewer expanded clones were found on average in CD4+ than in CD8+ T cells. Both CD4+ and CD8+ T cell populations in blood had undergone clonal expansion by week 6 at 0.1 to 3.0 mg/kg.

Anyone with autoimmune disease history or systemic immunosuppression was excluded. The chain combines TRBV11-3 with TRBJ2-1; the D gene is possibly TRBD1 (6 bases). The material sequenced was CD4+ or CD8+ T cells sorted from blood, taken in a trial of the OX40 agonist ivuxolimab. This TCR derives from an adult with an advanced solid tumor such as melanoma, head and neck, liver or kidney cancer. CDR3 DNA sequence: TGTGCCAGCAGCTTACCAGGGGTCTACAATGAGCAGTTCTTC. This codes for CASSLPGVYNEQFF.